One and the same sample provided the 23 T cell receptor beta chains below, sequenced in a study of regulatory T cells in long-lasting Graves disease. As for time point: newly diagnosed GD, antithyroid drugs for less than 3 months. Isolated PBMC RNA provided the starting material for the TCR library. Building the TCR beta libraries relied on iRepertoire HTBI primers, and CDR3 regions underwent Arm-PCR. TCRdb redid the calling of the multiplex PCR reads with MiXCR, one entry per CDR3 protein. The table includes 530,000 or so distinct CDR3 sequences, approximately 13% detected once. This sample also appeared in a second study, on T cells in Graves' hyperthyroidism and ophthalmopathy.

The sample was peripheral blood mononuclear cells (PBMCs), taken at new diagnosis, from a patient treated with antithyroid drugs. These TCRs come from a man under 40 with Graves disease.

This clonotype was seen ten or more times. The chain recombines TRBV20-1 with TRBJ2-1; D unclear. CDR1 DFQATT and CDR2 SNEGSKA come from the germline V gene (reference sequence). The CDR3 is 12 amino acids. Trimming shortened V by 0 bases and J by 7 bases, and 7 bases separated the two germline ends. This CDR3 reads CSARELENEQFF. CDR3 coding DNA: TGCAGTGCTAGAGAGTTAGAGAATGAGCAGTTCTTC.

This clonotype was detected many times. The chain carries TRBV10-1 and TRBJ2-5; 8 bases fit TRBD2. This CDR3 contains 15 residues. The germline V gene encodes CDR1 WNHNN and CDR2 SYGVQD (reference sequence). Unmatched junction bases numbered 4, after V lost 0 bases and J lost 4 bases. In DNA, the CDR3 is TGCGCCAGCAGTGAGTCGGTAGCGGGAATAGAGACCCAGTACTTC. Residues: CASSESVAGIETQYF.

The CDR3 here is CAISERTSGTSGGSYNEQFF. The CDR3, as DNA: TGTGCCATCAGTGAGAGGACTTCTGGGACTAGCGGGGGGTCCTACAATGAGCAGTTCTTC. This chain joins TRBV10-3 and TRBJ2-1; 15 bases match TRBD2. CDR3 length: 20 residues. CDR1 ENHRY and CDR2 SYGVKD come from the germline V gene. V lost 2 bases and J lost 1; bases outside the gene matches: 9.

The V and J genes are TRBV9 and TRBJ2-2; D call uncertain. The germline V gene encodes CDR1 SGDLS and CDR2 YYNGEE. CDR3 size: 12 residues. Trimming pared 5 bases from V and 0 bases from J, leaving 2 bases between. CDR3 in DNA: TGTGCCAGCAGGGCGAACACCGGGGAGCTGTTTTTT. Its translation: CASRANTGELFF.

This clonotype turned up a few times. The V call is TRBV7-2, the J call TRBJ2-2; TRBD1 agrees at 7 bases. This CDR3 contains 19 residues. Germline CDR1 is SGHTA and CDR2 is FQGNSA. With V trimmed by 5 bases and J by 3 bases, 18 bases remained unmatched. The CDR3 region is CASSRRSGTALIDTGELFF. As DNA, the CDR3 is TGTGCCAGCAGCCGACGATCGGGGACAGCCCTAATAGACACCGGGGAGCTGTTTTTT.

CDR3 sequence (DNA): TGCAGTGCTAGCATGGGGCCAAGGACTAGCGGGAGCACGCAGTATTTT. This gives the protein CSASMGPRTSGSTQYF. V usage is TRBV20-1 and J usage is TRBJ2-3; TRBD2 matches at 13 bases. Germline lookup yields CDR1 DFQATT and CDR2 SNEGSKA (reference sequence). Germline trimming cut 3 bases from V and 9 bases from J; bases unmatched to any gene: 12. The CDR3 has 16 residues.

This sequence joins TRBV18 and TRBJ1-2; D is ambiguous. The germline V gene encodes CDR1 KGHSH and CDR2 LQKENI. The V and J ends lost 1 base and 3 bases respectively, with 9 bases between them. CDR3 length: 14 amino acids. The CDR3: CASSPRNGDYGYTF. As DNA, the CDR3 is TGTGCCAGCTCACCACGTAACGGAGACTATGGCTACACCTTC.

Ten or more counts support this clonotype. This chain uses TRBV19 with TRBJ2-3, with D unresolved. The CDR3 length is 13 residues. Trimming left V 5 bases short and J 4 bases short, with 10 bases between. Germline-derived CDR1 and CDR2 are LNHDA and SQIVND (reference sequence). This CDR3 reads CASSLRTPDTQYF. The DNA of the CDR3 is TGTGCCAGTAGTCTCCGTACGCCAGATACGCAGTATTTT.

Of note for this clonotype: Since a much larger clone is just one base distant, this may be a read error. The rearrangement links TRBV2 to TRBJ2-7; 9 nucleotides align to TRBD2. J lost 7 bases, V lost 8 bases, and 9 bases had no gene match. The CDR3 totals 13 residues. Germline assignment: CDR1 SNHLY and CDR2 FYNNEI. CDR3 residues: CASWGLASNEQYF. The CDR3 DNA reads TGTGCCAGCTGGGGACTAGCATCCAATGAGCAGTACTTC.

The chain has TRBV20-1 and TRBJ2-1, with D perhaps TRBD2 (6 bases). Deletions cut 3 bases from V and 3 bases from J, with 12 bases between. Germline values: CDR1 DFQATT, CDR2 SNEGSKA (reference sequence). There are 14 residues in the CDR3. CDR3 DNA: TGCAGTGCTAGTCTGGCGGGAATCTACAATGAGCAGTTCTTC. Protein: CSASLAGIYNEQFF.

The CDR3: CSAEQGTNQPQHF. For the CDR3, the DNA is TGCAGTGCTGAACAGGGCACTAATCAGCCCCAGCATTTT. This sequence joins TRBV20-1 and TRBJ1-5; possibly TRBD1 for D (6 bases). The V end lost 5 bases, the J end lost 4 bases, and 12 bases lay between the germline ends. There are 13 residues in the CDR3. The germline V gene has CDR1 DFQATT and CDR2 SNEGSKA (reference sequence).

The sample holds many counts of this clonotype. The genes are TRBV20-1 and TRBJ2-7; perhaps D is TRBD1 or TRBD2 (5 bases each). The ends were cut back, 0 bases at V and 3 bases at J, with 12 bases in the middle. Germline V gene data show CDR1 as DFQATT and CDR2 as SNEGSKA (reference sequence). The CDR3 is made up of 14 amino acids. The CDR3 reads CSARDGTDLYEQYF. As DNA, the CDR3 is TGCAGTGCTAGAGATGGGACGGACCTCTACGAGCAGTACTTC.

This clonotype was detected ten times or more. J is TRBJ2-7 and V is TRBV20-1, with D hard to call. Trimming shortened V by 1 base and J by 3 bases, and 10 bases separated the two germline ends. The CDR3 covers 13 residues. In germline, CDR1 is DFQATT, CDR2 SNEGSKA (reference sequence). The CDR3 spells CSARAGDGYEQYF. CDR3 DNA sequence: TGCAGTGCTAGAGCCGGAGACGGCTACGAGCAGTACTTC.

The CDR3 sequence is CASSLYSEGAKNIQYF. The CDR3 nucleotides are TGTGCCAGCAGCCTTTATTCGGAGGGGGCCAAAAACATTCAGTACTTC. The genes are TRBV11-1 and TRBJ2-4; D is possibly TRBD2 (6 bases). Looked up from germline, CDR1 is SGHAT and CDR2 is FQDESV (reference sequence). The CDR3 consists of 16 residues. Trimming cost V 5 bases and J 1 base, with 15 bases left between them.

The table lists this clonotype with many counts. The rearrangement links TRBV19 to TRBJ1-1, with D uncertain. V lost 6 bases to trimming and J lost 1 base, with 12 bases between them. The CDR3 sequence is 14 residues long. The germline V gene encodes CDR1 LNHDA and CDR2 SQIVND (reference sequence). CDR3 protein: CASSFDRANTEAFF. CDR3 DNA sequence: TGTGCCAGTAGCTTCGACCGGGCGAACACTGAAGCTTTCTTT.

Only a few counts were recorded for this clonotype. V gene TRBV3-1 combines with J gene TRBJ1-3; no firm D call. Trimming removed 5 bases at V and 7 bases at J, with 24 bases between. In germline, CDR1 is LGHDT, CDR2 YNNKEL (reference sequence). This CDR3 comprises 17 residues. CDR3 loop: CASSTSSSPLFRNTIYF. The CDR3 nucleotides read TGTGCCAGCAGCACCAGCTCCAGCCCCCTCTTTAGGAACACCATATATTTT.

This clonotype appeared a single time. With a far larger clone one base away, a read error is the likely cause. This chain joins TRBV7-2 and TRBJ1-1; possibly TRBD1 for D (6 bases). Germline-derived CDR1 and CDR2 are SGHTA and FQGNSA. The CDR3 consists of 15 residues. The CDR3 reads CASSEYRAANTEALF. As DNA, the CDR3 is TGTGCCAGCAGTGAATACAGGGCAGCGAACACTGAAGCTTTGTTT.

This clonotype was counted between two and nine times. The CDR3 protein is CASSQEGDWGYEQYF. As DNA, the CDR3 is TGCGCCAGCAGCCAAGAAGGCGACTGGGGCTACGAGCAGTACTTC. The rearrangement joins TRBV4-1 to TRBJ2-7; D unclear. V was shortened by 0 bases and J by 3 bases, with 12 bases between the two germline ends. CDR1 and CDR2 (germline): MGHRA, YSYEKL. The CDR3 covers 15 residues.

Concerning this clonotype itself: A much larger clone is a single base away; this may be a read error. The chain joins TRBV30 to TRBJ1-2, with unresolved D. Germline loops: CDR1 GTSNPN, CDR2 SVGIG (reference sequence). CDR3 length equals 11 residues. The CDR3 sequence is CARSPTSGYTF. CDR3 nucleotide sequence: TGTGCCCGGAGTCCCACTAGTGGCTACACCTTC. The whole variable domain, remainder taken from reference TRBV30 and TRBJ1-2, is SQTIHQWPATLVQPVGSPLSLECTVEGTSNPNLYWYRQAAGRGLQLLFYSVGIGQISSEVPQNLSASRPQDRQFILSSKKLLLSDSGFYLCARSPTSGYTFGSGTRLTVV.

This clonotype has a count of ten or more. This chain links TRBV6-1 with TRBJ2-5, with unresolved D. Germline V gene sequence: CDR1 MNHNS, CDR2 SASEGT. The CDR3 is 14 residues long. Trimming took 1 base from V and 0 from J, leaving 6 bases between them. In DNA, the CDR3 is TGTGCCAGCAGTGAAGGGCCTTACCAAGAGACCCAGTACTTC. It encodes CASSEGPYQETQYF.

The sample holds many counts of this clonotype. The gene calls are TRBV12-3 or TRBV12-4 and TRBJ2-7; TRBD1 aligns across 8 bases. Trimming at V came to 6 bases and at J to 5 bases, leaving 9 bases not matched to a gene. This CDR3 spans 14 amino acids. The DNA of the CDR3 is TGTGCCAGCAGCCCTGACAGGGGTATCCACGAGCAGTACTTC. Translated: CASSPDRGIHEQYF.

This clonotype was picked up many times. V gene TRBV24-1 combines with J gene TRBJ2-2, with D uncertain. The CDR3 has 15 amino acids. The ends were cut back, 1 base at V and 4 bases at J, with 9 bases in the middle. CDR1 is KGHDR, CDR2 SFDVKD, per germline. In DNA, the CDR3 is TGTGCCACCAGTGATTTCAGCAGGACCACCGGGGAGCTGTTTTTT. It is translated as CATSDFSRTTGELFF.

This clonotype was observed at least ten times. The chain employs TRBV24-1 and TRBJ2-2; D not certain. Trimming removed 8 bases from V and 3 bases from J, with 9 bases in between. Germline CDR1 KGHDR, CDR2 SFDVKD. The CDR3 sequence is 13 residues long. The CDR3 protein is CATTNPYTGELFF. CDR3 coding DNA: TGTGCCACCACTAACCCTTACACCGGGGAGCTGTTTTTT.